This TCR beta chain is drawn from a study of post-analysis software for immune sequencing data (dated by TCRdb to between 2015 and 2016). Context from the whole study: Relapsing-remitting, secondary progressive and progressive-relapsing multiple sclerosis were recorded as disease courses, and subtype annotation was lacking for some patients. The patient repertoires were compared against approximately twelve previously published healthy control repertoires obtained from donors aged 6 to 25 years. A subset of samples was prepared in parallel using single-end sample barcoding, then pooled and co-amplified after Illumina adapter ligation. On the study overall, not on this receptor specifically: The control group was slightly older than the multiple sclerosis patient group. Direct clustering with F measure showed strong co-clustering of samples prepared in the same batch, prompting a batch-effect correction. About five TRBV segments, including TRBV5-6, TRBV5-1 and TRBV20-1, were significantly more frequent in patients than controls. Compared with controls, multiple sclerosis patients had significantly lower normalized Chao1 diversity, a finding suggesting substantial peripheral T-cell clonal expansion.

The receptor library was made with PCR. The sample was run on an Illumina HiSeq 2500. Unique molecular identifiers were incorporated into TCR beta cDNA libraries to reduce PCR and sequencing biases. Per 1 to 10 million input T cells, approximately 500,000 cDNA molecules were obtained, such that each molecule approximated one T cell. The patient libraries were prepared and sequenced using the same protocol as the earlier healthy control dataset. Within a given batch, samples were prepared together, multiplexed and sequenced on the same HiSeq lane. Per the original workflow: MIGEC was used to process the raw barcoded reads, and molecular identifier groups with only a single read were discarded before consensus assembly and CDR3 extraction. Clonotype tables were post-analysed with VDJtools, and diversity was normalized by down-sampling all datasets to the smallest sample size. To correct batch-related cross-sample contamination, repertoire overlap clustering matched CDR3 amino acid sequences but not nucleotide sequences. TCRdb cleaned the public reads at Q25 with fastp, built clones with MiXCR and kept in-frame beta chains. When rows share a CDR3 protein, they turn into one entry using the most common DNA and genes. The V and J calls reflect TCRdb's pipeline rather than the authors' work. The sample table lists roughly 800,000 distinct CDR3 sequences, 30% of them with a count of one. Roughly 0.53% of the sample is held by the ten biggest clonotypes.

TCR beta repertoires were profiled from peripheral blood of under 15 young patients with multiple sclerosis to demonstrate the VDJtools post-analysis software. The multiple sclerosis patients were children and adolescents ranging in age from roughly 6 to 16 years. The table lists this clonotype with many counts. Its target antigen remains unknown. No much larger clone exists at a distance of one base, and base qualities are not known. From cysteine to phenylalanine, the CDR3 is 14 amino acids long. Just CDR3 DNA is preserved here, 42 bases in frame from base 1. CDR1 SGHTA and CDR2 FQGNSA are derived from the germline V gene. The V end loses 5 bases and the J end loses 4 bases, and a stretch of 13 bases separates them.

The clonotype originates from a girl aged 10-17 years with multiple sclerosis. This sequence uses TRBV7-2 and TRBJ2-3; tentative D gene TRBD2, with 5 bases matching. Source material: blood. CDR3 sequence: CASSPGVGADTQYF. Here is the DNA: TGTGCCAGCAGCCCCGGGGTTGGCGCAGATACGCAGTATTTT.